Presented here are 31 T cell receptor beta chains from one specimen sequenced in a study of T cell responses to AZD1222 COVID-19 vaccine. Assay used: immunoSEQ multiplex PCR; TCRdb lists only in-frame clones, some missing. The sample gives approximately 100,000 clones, 70% to 90% of which show up once; less than 2.5% is in the top ten. The sample was peripheral blood, taken 28 days after the second AZD1222 dose. These receptors were collected from an adult who received the AZD1222 COVID-19 vaccine.

The chain joins TRBV10-3 to TRBJ2-2; 8 nucleotides match TRBD1. The germline V gene encodes CDR1 ENHRY and CDR2 SYGVKD. Unmatched junction bases numbered 11, after V lost 11 bases and J lost 6 bases. This CDR3 region has 14 residues. The CDR3 sequence: CASKTDRESGELFF. CDR3 nucleotides: TGTGCCTCTAAGACGGACAGGGAGTCCGGGGAGCTGTTTTTT.

The chain employs TRBV12-3 or TRBV12-4 and TRBJ1-3; D unclear. The CDR3 runs to 13 residues. V gave up 1 base and J gave up 4 bases, with 5 bases separating them. The CDR3 DNA is TGTGCCAGCAGTTTAGGACCAGGAAACACCATATATTTT. Encoded protein: CASSLGPGNTIYF.

This chain links TRBV7-2 with TRBJ2-7; the match to TRBD1 covers 9 bases. J was trimmed by 4 bases and V by 6 bases; bases with no gene match: 7. Germline V gene lookup returns CDR1 SGHTA and CDR2 FQGNSA. This CDR3 is 14 amino acids long. Here the CDR3 reads CASSQGQGRYEQYF. The CDR3 nucleotides are TGTGCCAGCAGTCAAGGACAGGGGAGGTACGAGCAGTACTTC.

CDR3 residues: CASSLSGTGAFEKLFF. The DNA for the CDR3 is TGTGCCAGCAGTTTATCGGGGACAGGGGCCTTTGAAAAACTGTTTTTT. The chain uses TRBV28 and TRBJ1-4; the match to TRBD1 covers 10 bases. The germline V gene encodes CDR1 MDHEN and CDR2 SYDVKM. J gave up 7 bases and V 1 base, and 6 bases lay outside the gene matches. The CDR3 contains 16 residues.

The chain employs TRBV9 and TRBJ2-4; TRBD2 matches at 11 bases. Per the germline V gene, CDR1 is SGDLS and CDR2 is YYNGEE. The trim removed 4 bases at V and 4 bases at J, leaving 7 bases unmatched. The CDR3 consists of 16 residues. In nucleotides, the CDR3 is TGTGCCAGCAGCCCTAGCGGGAGGAGGGGTAAAAACATTCAGTACTTC. This gives the protein CASSPSGRRGKNIQYF. The variable domain in full, with the rest retrieved from reference TRBV9 and TRBJ2-4, is DSGVTQTPKHLITATGQRVTLRCSPRSGDLSVYWYQQSLDQGLQFLIQYYNGEERAKGNILERFSAQQFPDLHSELNLSSLELGDSALYFCASSPSGRRGKNIQYFGAGTRLSVL.

The V and J genes are TRBV2 and TRBJ1-3; no clear D gene. Trimming took 5 bases from V and 0 from J, leaving 14 bases between them. CDR1 is SNHLY and CDR2 is FYNNEI in the germline V gene. The CDR3 is 16 amino acids. The CDR3 protein is CASSTGGRYSGNTIYF. The CDR3 region has the DNA TGTGCCAGCAGTACTGGAGGACGGTACTCTGGAAACACCATATATTTT.

This chain links TRBV13 with TRBJ1-2; no clear D. The CDR3 spans 12 residues. The germline V and J ends were trimmed by 5 bases and 4 bases, with 8 bases remaining between them. Germline V gene lookup returns CDR1 PRHDT and CDR2 FYEKMQ (reference sequence). CDR3 sequence (DNA): TGTGCCAGCAGCCTACCTAGCTATGGCTACACCTTC. It specifies CASSLPSYGYTF.

The rearrangement uses TRBV9 and TRBJ1-5, with 9 bases aligning to TRBD1. Trimming cost V 3 bases and J 11 bases; bases outside gene matches: 15. Germline V gene sequence: CDR1 SGDLS, CDR2 YYNGEE. This CDR3 comprises 16 residues. This CDR3 reads CASSADESPGQGSQHF. The CDR3 nucleotides read TGTGCCAGCAGCGCTGATGAATCCCCGGGACAGGGTTCCCAGCATTTT.

The chain is built from TRBV5-1 and TRBJ1-3, with unresolved D. CDR3 length: 14 amino acids. Trimming removed 2 bases at V and 4 bases at J, with 10 bases between. Germline CDR1 reads SGHRS; CDR2 reads YFSETQ. This CDR3 reads CASSFKGEGNTIYF. CDR3 in DNA: TGCGCCAGCAGCTTCAAAGGCGAAGGAAACACCATATATTTT.

This clone has just a few counts. One junction end does not reproduce the germline sequence, and a read error may be involved. The chain combines TRBV28 with TRBJ2-6, with 8 bases matching TRBD1. In germline, CDR1 is MDHEN, CDR2 SYDVKM. CDR3 size: 19 residues. CDR3 DNA: TGTGCCAGCAGGTGGCGAAGGACAGGGTCCTTTTCTGGAGCCAACGTCCTGACTTTC. Translating gives CASRWRRTGSFSGANVLTF.

The genes are TRBV13 and TRBJ2-1; TRBD2 is a possible D gene (6 bases). CDR1 is PRHDT, CDR2 FYEKMQ, per germline (reference sequence). Trimming stripped 8 bases from V and 0 bases from J, with 11 bases between. The CDR3 spans 14 residues. The CDR3 loop reads CASGYGGSYNEQFF. CDR3 DNA: TGTGCCAGCGGTTACGGGGGCTCCTACAATGAGCAGTTCTTC.

The chain is built from TRBV28 and TRBJ2-5, with 9 positions matching TRBD1. This CDR3 has 19 amino acids. V lost 6 bases, J lost 6 bases, and 23 bases stayed unmatched. Germline V gives CDR1 MDHEN, CDR2 SYDVKM. The CDR3 loop reads CASRHPGQGGTGRAKTQYF. CDR3 in DNA: TGTGCCAGCAGACACCCCGGACAAGGTGGGACAGGGAGGGCAAAGACCCAGTACTTC.

The chain carries TRBV4-2 and TRBJ2-7; D uncertain. Germline V CDR1 and CDR2: LGHNA, YNFKEQ. The CDR3 has 14 residues. Trimming removed 4 bases at V and 3 bases at J, with 13 bases between. DNA for the CDR3: TGTGCCAGCAGCCCCGGGCTCCGGATCTACGAGCAGTACTTC. Translation gives CASSPGLRIYEQYF.

This rearrangement joins TRBV18 to TRBJ1-2, with 8 nucleotides matching TRBD1. With 4 bases clipped from V and 8 bases from J, the junction kept 6 bases outside the gene matches. Germline loops: CDR1 KGHSH, CDR2 LQKENI. CDR3 size: 13 residues. CDR3 loop: CASSQTGEDGYTF. CDR3 DNA: TGTGCCAGCTCACAGACAGGGGAAGACGGCTACACCTTC.

This clone was observed once. The V and J genes are TRBV6-2 or TRBV6-3 and TRBJ2-7, with a possible D match to TRBD2 (6 bases). CDR1 MNHEY and CDR2 SVGEGT come from the germline V gene. The V end was cut by 7 bases, the J end by 5 bases, with 15 bases between. The length of the CDR3 is 13 residues. This chain's CDR3 is CASTPGTSNEQYF. For the CDR3, the DNA is TGTGCCAGCACCCCCGGAACTAGCAACGAGCAGTACTTC.

The chain carries TRBV28 and TRBJ2-5; the match to TRBD2 covers 9 bases. The CDR3 sequence is 16 residues long. Germline V gives CDR1 MDHEN, CDR2 SYDVKM. J gave up 0 bases and V 7 bases, and 9 bases lay outside the gene matches. In DNA, the CDR3 is TGTGCCAGCAATCAGGGACTAGCAGAGTACCAAGAGACCCAGTACTTC. This translates into CASNQGLAEYQETQYF.

The chain joins TRBV7-6 to TRBJ2-1, with D unresolved. Germline CDR1 SGHVS, CDR2 FNYEAQ. This CDR3 has 12 amino acids. Trimming took 5 bases from V and 8 from J, leaving 10 bases between them. This CDR3 reads CASSPQLDEQFF. CDR3 sequence (DNA): TGTGCCAGCAGCCCCCAACTCGATGAGCAGTTCTTC.

The V gene is TRBV11-2, the J gene TRBJ1-1; no definite D call. Germline V gene sequence: CDR1 SGHAT, CDR2 FQNNGV. This CDR3 spans 12 amino acids. Trimming removed 5 bases at V and 0 bases at J, with 4 bases between. CDR3 loop: CASSTLNTEAFF. CDR3 in DNA: TGTGCCAGCAGCACTCTGAACACTGAAGCTTTCTTT.

The CDR3 loop is CSVASGGETSYEQYF. For the CDR3, the DNA is TGCAGCGTTGCATCGGGGGGCGAAACATCCTACGAGCAGTACTTC. J is TRBJ2-7 and V is TRBV29-1; maybe TRBD2 (7 bases). This CDR3 is built from 15 residues. CDR1 is SQVTM, CDR2 ANQGSEA, per germline. V was pared by 4 bases and J by 1 base, with 17 bases between.

In this sample, this clone turned up once. The chain joins TRBV28 to TRBJ2-7; 7 bases fit TRBD1. V shed 1 base, J shed 2 bases, and the junction held 2 bases outside the gene matches. Germline assignment: CDR1 MDHEN and CDR2 SYDVKM. The CDR3 consists of 14 residues. CDR3 sequence: CASSLLGGPYEQYF. The CDR3 bases are TGTGCCAGCAGTTTATTAGGGGGCCCCTACGAGCAGTACTTC.

This chain connects TRBV28 to TRBJ1-4; maybe TRBD1 (6 bases). The CDR3 loop spans 16 amino acids. Germline V lookup: CDR1 MDHEN, CDR2 SYDVKM. V gave up 5 bases and J gave up 6 bases, with 19 bases separating them. The CDR3 spells CASSGAGQKLYEKLFF. The CDR3, as DNA: TGTGCCAGCAGTGGGGCCGGACAGAAACTTTATGAAAAACTGTTTTTT. Together with reference TRBV28 and TRBJ1-4, the CDR3 gives the full variable domain: DVKVTQSSRYLVKRTGEKVFLECVQDMDHENMFWYRQDPGLGLRLIYFSYDVKMKEKGDIPEGYSVSREKKERFSLILESASTNQTSMYLCASSGAGQKLYEKLFFGSGTQLSVL.

CDR3 nucleotide sequence: TGTGCCAGCAGTCTATATCAGAAAAACACCGGGGAGCTGTTTTTT. It translates to CASSLYQKNTGELFF. The chain combines TRBV28 with TRBJ2-2; unclear D gene. V gave up 5 bases and J gave up 2 bases, with 12 bases separating them. This CDR3 has 15 amino acids. Germline values: CDR1 MDHEN, CDR2 SYDVKM. Using reference TRBV28 and TRBJ2-2 for the parts outside the CDR3, the full variable domain is DVKVTQSSRYLVKRTGEKVFLECVQDMDHENMFWYRQDPGLGLRLIYFSYDVKMKEKGDIPEGYSVSREKKERFSLILESASTNQTSMYLCASSLYQKNTGELFFGEGSRLTVL.

The genes are TRBV5-4 and TRBJ2-7; D is uncertain. The CDR3 runs 14 residues. Germline V gene lookup returns CDR1 SGHNT and CDR2 YYREEE (reference sequence). Trimming left V 4 bases short and J 2 bases short, with 13 bases between. CDR3 nucleotides: TGTGCCAGCAGCCCCTCCGGGCTCCCCTACGAGCAGTACTTC. Protein: CASSPSGLPYEQYF. The whole variable domain, filled in from reference TRBV5-4 and TRBJ2-7, reads ETGVTQSPTHLIKTRGQQVTLRCSSQSGHNTVSWYQQALGQGPQFIFQYYREEENGRGNFPPRFSGLQFPNYSSELNVNALELDDSALYLCASSPSGLPYEQYFGPGTRLTVT.

The CDR3 nucleotides are TGTGCCAGCAGCCCTACTAGGATCTCCTACGAGCAGTACTTC. Residues: CASSPTRISYEQYF. The rearrangement joins TRBV27 to TRBJ2-7; maybe TRBD2 (5 bases). V was pared by 6 bases and J by 0 bases, with 12 bases between. The CDR3 has 14 residues. Germline V gives CDR1 MNHEY, CDR2 SMNVEV (reference sequence).

The CDR3 sequence: CASSVGAGAYEQYF. CDR3 in DNA: TGTGCCAGCAGCGTAGGAGCTGGGGCCTACGAGCAGTACTTC. The rearrangement uses TRBV9 and TRBJ2-7; unclear D gene. Per germline, CDR1 SGDLS and CDR2 YYNGEE. There are 14 residues in the CDR3. Trimming removed 0 bases at V and 2 bases at J, with 9 bases between. Based on the CDR3 plus reference TRBV9 and TRBJ2-7, the full variable domain is DSGVTQTPKHLITATGQRVTLRCSPRSGDLSVYWYQQSLDQGLQFLIQYYNGEERAKGNILERFSAQQFPDLHSELNLSSLELGDSALYFCASSVGAGAYEQYFGPGTRLTVT.

CDR3 loop: CASSTRTGGHIAKNIQYF. The CDR3 region has the DNA TGTGCCAGCAGCACCAGGACAGGGGGCCACATAGCCAAAAACATTCAGTACTTC. The rearrangement joins TRBV7-2 to TRBJ2-4; TRBD1 matches at 11 bases. CDR1 and CDR2 (germline): SGHTA, FQGNSA. This CDR3 spans 18 amino acids. The J segment lost 0 bases and the V segment lost 5 bases, leaving 9 bases of the junction unmatched.

The chain links TRBV28 to TRBJ1-4; D ambiguous. CDR1 is MDHEN and CDR2 is SYDVKM in the germline V gene. Between the trimmed V and J ends, which lost 6 bases and 7 bases, there was a span of 21 bases. This CDR3 spans 16 amino acids. The CDR3 DNA sequence: TGTGCCAGCAGGCCCCAGCCGCTGAATTTGGGTGAAAAACTGTTTTTT. As protein: CASRPQPLNLGEKLFF.

This chain links TRBV5-1 with TRBJ2-7, with 7 bases matching TRBD1. Germline V gene lookup returns CDR1 SGHRS and CDR2 YFSETQ. V lost 5 bases to trimming and J lost 4 bases; unmatched junction nucleotides: 24. This CDR3 comprises 19 residues. Here the CDR3 DNA reads TGCGCCAGCAGGGAAGCCCCCCGGACAGGCCTAAAGTCTGGGTACGAGCAGTACTTC. Translated: CASREAPRTGLKSGYEQYF.

The gene calls are TRBV5-6 and TRBJ2-4, with 7 bases identical to TRBD1. Germline-derived CDR1 and CDR2 are SGHDT and YYEEEE. V gave up 7 bases and J gave up 9 bases; unmatched junction bases: 22. There are 17 residues in the CDR3. The DNA for the CDR3 is TGTGCCAGCCAATTAGGGGGCAGTAGCAGCAAAGTCGGCATTCAGTACTTC. This sequence encodes CASQLGGSSSKVGIQYF.

This rearrangement joins TRBV5-8 to TRBJ1-5; possible D gene TRBD1, 5 bases. Per germline, CDR1 SGHTS and CDR2 YDEGEE. The CDR3 is 12 residues long. The V end lost 4 bases, the J end lost 6 bases, and 8 bases lay between the germline ends. In DNA form, the CDR3 reads TGTGCCAGCAGCGGCAGGGCTCAGCCCCAGCATTTT. Translating it yields CASSGRAQPQHF.

This rearrangement joins TRBV5-4 to TRBJ2-3; 10 bases agree with TRBD2. The trim removed 4 bases at V and 5 bases at J, leaving 19 bases unmatched. Looked up from germline, CDR1 is SGHNT and CDR2 is YYREEE (reference sequence). CDR3 length: 19 residues. The chain's CDR3 is CASSGRGDPGLARRDTQYF. The CDR3 DNA follows: TGTGCCAGCAGCGGCAGGGGGGACCCGGGACTAGCGAGGCGAGATACGCAGTATTTT.